This entry describes one TCR beta chain. There is no known antigen for this receptor. The input lacks base qualities; no much larger clone sits a single base away. Healthy HIV-negative adults with no recently reported acute infections or vaccinations were included as donors. Only Caucasian adults living in Nashville, Tennessee, USA were represented among the donors. CD8 memory samples consisted of magnetically selected CD45RO+ cells combined with CCR7-negative CD45RA+ effector memory (TemRA) cells. Blood was obtained by leukapheresis, after which PBMCs were separated by Ficoll-Histopaque density gradient centrifugation and cryopreserved in liquid nitrogen vapor phase. Purity and quantity of every magnetically sorted T cell population were checked by analytical flow cytometry. Genomic DNA was isolated from every sorted fraction and measured by UV absorbance on a Nanodrop 2000c. Using the deep immunoSEQ assay, multiplex PCR amplified TCR CDR3 regions from genomic DNA. Extracted genomic DNA from each cell subset was distributed evenly across all wells of several immunoSEQ 96-well plates, and each plate was treated as a replicate. For sorted subsets, each replicate PCR was loaded with roughly 0.2 ug genomic DNA, equivalent to approximately 27,000 T cell genomes. Purified libraries were measured with a Qubit 3.0 fluorometer, size-checked on a Bioanalyzer 2100, and measured again with the KAPA Library Quantification kit. A separate single-read 150-cycle Illumina NextSeq 550 flow cell was used to sequence each immunoSEQ 96-well plate. Processing in the source paper ran as follows. The immunoSEQ output contained only junctional sequences without quality scores, so filtering could not match that applied to full-length reads. Sequences were annotated with PyIR, a Python wrapper for IgBLAST v1.9, using IMGT germline references to assign V/J genes and CDR3. Reads were removed for weak V/J assignments (E-value above 1e-6), missing CDR3, stop codons, out-of-frame junctions, or ambiguous translated residues. V3J clonotypes were defined as sequences sharing the same inferred V gene, J gene, and CDR3 amino acid sequence. To compute the percentage overlap between repertoires, the number of shared unique clonotypes was divided by the size of the smaller repertoire. Richness of each repertoire was evaluated using RTK rarefaction, the Chao1 estimator, and Recon v2.1 estimates of unobserved clonotypes. Generation probabilities were computed with OLGA for all TCRbeta clonotypes obtained by the gDNA method from a few donors. TCRdb mirrors the immuneACCESS table, restricted to in-frame sequences. Some clones are absent from its copies; in checked studies, under half trace to an unresolved V gene, and the reason for the others is unknown. V and J calls and clone size follow that table, whereas D and trimming were derived from the DNA. Across this sample there are about 380,000 clones, with roughly 96% seen only once. About 0.32% of the sample is taken by the ten largest.

The CDR3, cysteine through phenylalanine, is 17 amino acids long. The CDR3 DNA has 51 bases and is translated from base 1. The germline V end is reduced by 5 bases and the J end by 0 bases; junction bases left unmatched: 6. CDR1 and CDR2 are read off the germline V gene (reference sequence) as LNHDA and SQIVND. This record belongs to a study of shared clonotypes between healthy human individuals (dated by TCRdb to 2018 to 2021). For the study in its entirety: A few men and two women, aged 18 to 49 years, made up the cohort. Per donor, leukapheresis produced somewhere between about 0.94 and 9.5 billion PBMCs. Per donor, three plates each were used for CD4 naive and CD4 memory, two for CD8 naive, and one for CD8 memory. To estimate repertoire size and how much clonotype sharing occurs between individuals, the study deeply sequenced the blood TCR repertoires of five healthy adults. Libraries were prepared and TCR repertoires were sequenced by different laboratories using diverse techniques, in order to increase sequencing depth and limit assay-specific biases. Study-wide conclusions, independent of this receptor: Sharing across several donors was observed for approximately 4.6% of naive CD4, 3.5% of naive CD8, 2.3% of memory CD4, and around 0.44% of memory CD8 clonotypes. Sampling was limited to blood, and TCR repertoires in tissue likely differ from TCR repertoires in blood. The small number of donors limited the genetic and exposure-history diversity represented. Naive subsets generally had larger estimated clonotype richness than memory subsets. Clonotypes shared by all four sorted-subset donors showed higher generation probabilities than non-shared clonotypes. Based on pairwise subsampling, the degree of clonotype sharing among donors was expected to be affected by sequencing depth. Even with the large sequencing depth, rarefaction of the sorted-subset datasets indicated that sequencing was incomplete.

This receptor was identified in a man aged 25-45 years in good health. The sample consisted of memory CD8+ T cells sorted from blood. The sample's cell subset or site, from its label and the paper: CD45RO+ cells pooled with CCR7-negative TemRA cells. The chain is encoded by TRBV19 joined to TRBJ2-2, with 10 central nucleotides matching TRBD2. The CDR3 protein sequence reads: CASSETSGRANTGELFF. The DNA is as follows: TGTGCCAGTAGTGAAACGAGCGGGAGGGCGAACACCGGGGAGCTGTTTTTT.